This T cell receptor beta chain stems from a study of T cell repertoires in cytomegalovirus infection. The overall study: Both CMV infection and a matching HLA type were indicated by public TCR beta signatures.

Trimming pared 5 bases from V and 10 bases from J, leaving 23 bases between. CDR3 length: 16 amino acids. Germline V lookup: CDR1 SEHNR, CDR2 FQNEAQ (reference sequence). TCRdb recomputed calls from the reads with MiXCR, one row per CDR3 protein. The sample lists around 120,000 distinct CDR3 sequences, approximately 8.8% occurring once. This clonotype was seen many times. The chain is built from TRBV7-9 and TRBJ1-4; D may be TRBD1 (6 bases). The source is a human donor in good health (CMV status not recorded). Some clones in this sample may be carry-over from other donors' samples. Sequenced: PBMCs. The CDR3 sequence is CASSPNTDRNPGKLFF. CDR3 sequence (DNA): TGTGCCAGCAGCCCAAACACCGACAGGAACCCGGGAAAACTGTTTTTT. Full variable domain (missing parts from reference TRBV7-9 and TRBJ1-4): DTGVSQNPRHKITKRGQNVTFRCDPISEHNRLYWYRQTLGQGPEFLTYFQNEAQLEKSRLLSDRFSAERPKGSFSTLEIQRTEQGDSAMYLCASSPNTDRNPGKLFFGSGTQLSVL.